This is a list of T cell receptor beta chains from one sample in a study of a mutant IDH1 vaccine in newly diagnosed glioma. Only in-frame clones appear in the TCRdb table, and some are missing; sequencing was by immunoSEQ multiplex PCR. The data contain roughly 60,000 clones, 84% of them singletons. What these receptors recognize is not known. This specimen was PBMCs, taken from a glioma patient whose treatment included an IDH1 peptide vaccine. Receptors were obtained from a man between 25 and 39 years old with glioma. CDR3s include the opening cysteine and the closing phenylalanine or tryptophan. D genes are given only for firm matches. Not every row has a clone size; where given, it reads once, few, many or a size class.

CASSKETGGFNQPQHF | TGTGCCAGCAGTAAAGAAACAGGGGGGTTCAATCAGCCCCAGCATTTT | TRBV28 | 16 | TRBD1 | few | TRBJ1-5
CAWGRDRGREQYF | TGTGCCTGGGGGCGGGACAGGGGTCGGGAGCAGTACTTC | TRBV30 | 13 | TRBD1 | - | TRBJ2-7
CASSERQDRAAFF | TGTGCCAGCAGTGAACGGCAGGATCGCGCCGCTTTCTTT | TRBV25-1 | 13 | - | - | TRBJ1-1
CASSFDSYGYTF | TGTGCCAGCAGCTTCGACAGCTATGGCTACACCTTC | TRBV7-6 | 12 | - | - | TRBJ1-2
CAILDRGNEKLFF | TGTGCCATTCTGGACAGGGGTAATGAAAAACTGTTTTTT | TRBV2 | 13 | TRBD1 | - | TRBJ1-4
CASSNRQGSHEQFF | TGTGCCAGTAGCAACCGACAGGGGTCGCATGAGCAGTTCTTC | TRBV19 | 14 | TRBD1 | - | TRBJ2-1
CASRLGNIQYF | TGTGCCAGCCGTTTGGGGAACATTCAGTACTTC | TRBV28 | 11 | - | - | TRBJ2-4
CASSPRQGARGYTF | TGTGCCAGCAGCCCCAGACAGGGAGCCCGTGGCTACACCTTC | TRBV11-1 | 14 | TRBD1 | - | TRBJ1-2
CASSARPGEQFF | TGTGCCAGCAGTGCCCGACCTGGGGAGCAGTTCTTC | TRBV28 | 12 | - | - | TRBJ2-1
CASSYSRVYNEQFF | TGTGCCAGCAGTTACTCTCGTGTTTACAATGAGCAGTTCTTC | TRBV6-5 | 14 | - | once | TRBJ2-1
CASSIRDPPDGNEKLFF | TGTGCCAGCAGCATCCGGGACCCCCCGGATGGTAATGAAAAACTGTTTTTT | TRBV7-9 | 17 | - | - | TRBJ1-4
CASSRPLKDSFNEKLFF | TGTGCCAGCAGCAGACCTCTAAAGGACAGCTTTAATGAAAAACTGTTTTTT | TRBV7-2 | 17 | - | - | TRBJ1-4
CASSGGQGIGNEQFF | TGTGCCAGCAGTGGGGGACAGGGAATTGGAAATGAGCAGTTCTTC | TRBV6-4 | 15 | TRBD1 | - | TRBJ2-1
CASSELLGQNYEQYF | TGTGCCAGCAGTGAATTACTAGGACAGAACTACGAGCAGTACTTC | TRBV2 | 15 | - | once | TRBJ2-7
CASSVGSTDFAIYF | TGTGCCAGCAGCGTAGGCAGCACGGACTTTGCCATATATTTT | TRBV9 | 14 | - | - | TRBJ1-3
CASSLTDTQYF | TGTGCCAGCAGCCTCACAGATACGCAGTATTTT | TRBV28 | 11 | - | - | TRBJ2-3
CASSQDRGGLAGFYEQYF | TGCGCCAGCAGCCAAGATAGGGGAGGACTAGCGGGATTCTACGAGCAGTACTTC | TRBV4-1 | 18 | TRBD2 | once | TRBJ2-7
CASSLQVVGPETQYF | TGTGCCAGCAGCTTACAGGTCGTGGGCCCAGAGACCCAGTACTTC | TRBV13 | 15 | - | - | TRBJ2-5
CANAGIQPQHF | TGTGCCAACGCGGGGATTCAGCCCCAGCATTTT | TRBV2 | 11 | - | - | TRBJ1-5
CSVGATREQYF | TGCAGCGTTGGCGCTACACGCGAGCAGTACTTC | TRBV29-1 | 11 | - | - | TRBJ2-7
CASSSGQGTDEAFF | TGTGCCAGCAGTTCGGGACAGGGTACAGACGAAGCTTTCTTT | TRBV28 | 14 | TRBD1 | - | TRBJ1-1
CASSVTQGHNSPLHF | TGTGCCAGCAGTGTTACACAGGGGCATAATTCACCCCTCCACTTT | TRBV6-1 | 15 | TRBD1 | - | TRBJ1-6
CASRGSGANVLTF | TGTGCCAGCAGGGGGTCCGGGGCCAACGTCCTGACTTTC | TRBV27 | 13 | - | once | TRBJ2-6
CASSTGTESYEQYF | TGTGCCAGTAGTACCGGGACAGAGTCCTACGAGCAGTACTTC | TRBV19 | 14 | TRBD1 | - | TRBJ2-7
CASSFGDRGEKLFF | TGTGCCAGCAGTTTTGGGGACAGGGGCGAAAAACTGTTTTTT | TRBV28 | 14 | TRBD1 | once | TRBJ1-4
CASSKAGWYNEQFF | TGTGCCAGCAGTAAAGCGGGGTGGTACAATGAGCAGTTCTTC | TRBV11-3 | 14 | TRBD2 | - | TRBJ2-1
CASSPSGQGAYGYTF | TGTGCCAGCAGTCCCTCGGGACAGGGGGCTTATGGCTACACCTTC | TRBV28 | 15 | TRBD1 | - | TRBJ1-2
CASSPLAGGSYEQYF | TGTGCCAGCAGTCCTCTAGCGGGAGGCTCCTACGAGCAGTACTTC | TRBV28 | 15 | TRBD2 | - | TRBJ2-7
CASSSPLAGGADTQYF | TGTGCCAGCAGTTCTCCTCTAGCGGGGGGGGCAGATACGCAGTATTTT | TRBV9 | 16 | TRBD2 | - | TRBJ2-3
CASSVASGGDTQYF | TGTGCCAGCAGCGTAGCGTCAGGGGGAGATACGCAGTATTTT | TRBV9 | 14 | TRBD1 | - | TRBJ2-3
CASSYSRLNTEAFF | TGTGCCAGCAGTTACTCGAGGCTGAACACTGAAGCTTTCTTT | TRBV6-5 | 14 | - | - | TRBJ1-1
CASSLDAGTQYF | TGTGCCAGCAGCTTAGATGCGGGTACGCAGTATTTT | TRBV7-9 | 12 | - | - | TRBJ2-3
CASSDGTVHSYNSPLHF | TGCGCCAGCAGCGACGGGACAGTCCACTCCTATAATTCACCCCTCCACTTT | TRBV5-1 | 17 | TRBD1 | - | TRBJ1-6
CASSDRQGGLSEAFF | TGTGCCAGCAGTGACCGTCAGGGGGGCTTGTCTGAAGCTTTCTTT | TRBV9 | 15 | TRBD1 | - | TRBJ1-1
CASSLKVSSTDTQYF | TGTGCCAGCAGCTTGAAGGTCTCCAGCACAGATACGCAGTATTTT | TRBV7-9 | 15 | - | - | TRBJ2-3
CSVGEAGVPGNEQFF | TGCAGCGTTGGAGAAGCGGGAGTCCCAGGCAATGAGCAGTTCTTC | TRBV29-1 | 15 | TRBD2 | - | TRBJ2-1
CASSPNGGVGPQHF | TGTGCCAGCAGTCCTAATGGGGGTGTTGGGCCCCAGCATTTT | TRBV6-5 | 14 | - | - | TRBJ1-5
CASSLAMGVYEQYF | TGTGCCAGCAGCTTAGCGATGGGCGTTTACGAGCAGTACTTC | TRBV11-2 | 14 | - | - | TRBJ2-7
CASSETSVALYGYTF | TGCGCCAGCAGTGAGACATCCGTGGCCCTCTATGGCTACACCTTC | TRBV10-2 | 15 | - | - | TRBJ1-2
CASSPGLAGDGTGELFF | TGCGCCAGCAGCCCGGGACTAGCGGGAGACGGGACCGGGGAGCTGTTTTTT | TRBV4-1 | 17 | TRBD2 | - | TRBJ2-2
CASSLVGGRANYGYTF | TGTGCCAGCAGCTTAGTAGGCGGGAGAGCTAACTATGGCTACACCTTC | TRBV7-8 | 16 | - | - | TRBJ1-2
CASSHTNTGELFF | TGTGCCAGCAGCCATACGAACACCGGGGAGCTGTTTTTT | TRBV9 | 13 | - | few | TRBJ2-2
CAWSVRRQGGEQYF | TGTGCCTGGAGTGTACGGAGACAGGGAGGCGAGCAGTACTTC | TRBV30 | 14 | - | - | TRBJ2-7
CASSADGGSNQPQHF | TGTGCCAGCAGCGCCGACGGGGGTAGCAATCAGCCCCAGCATTTT | TRBV25-1 | 15 | - | - | TRBJ1-5
CASRGGGEANYGYTF | TGTGCCAGCCGCGGAGGGGGCGAAGCTAACTATGGCTACACCTTC | TRBV6-5 | 15 | TRBD1 | - | TRBJ1-2
CAWKGVNVGYAF | TGTGCCTGGAAGGGGGTGAACGTTGGCTACGCCTTC | TRBV30 | 12 | - | - | TRBJ1-2
CASNTGGRYGPQHF | TGTGCCAGTAACACCGGGGGCCGTTACGGGCCCCAGCATTTT | TRBV19 | 14 | - | - | TRBJ1-5
CASSQGAPYGYTF | TGCGCCAGCAGCCAAGGGGCACCCTATGGCTACACCTTC | TRBV4-1 | 13 | - | - | TRBJ1-2
CASSGDSTDTQYF | TGTGCCAGCAGTGGGGACAGCACAGATACGCAGTATTTT | TRBV2 | 13 | - | once | TRBJ2-3
CASSAQGYTEAFF | TGTGCCAGCAGTGCACAGGGGTATACTGAAGCTTTCTTT | TRBV2 | 13 | TRBD1 | - | TRBJ1-1
CASSQDGTYSGNTIYF | TGCGCCAGCAGCCAAGACGGGACATACTCTGGAAACACCATATATTTT | TRBV4-1 | 16 | - | - | TRBJ1-3
CASSTAVRGELFF | TGTGCCAGCAGTACGGCAGTTCGGGGGGAGCTGTTTTTT | TRBV2 | 13 | - | - | TRBJ2-2
CASSLSIGGSGNTIYF | TGTGCCAGCAGCTTAAGTATCGGGGGCTCTGGAAACACCATATATTTT | TRBV7-9 | 16 | - | - | TRBJ1-3
CASSLGQTTEAFF | TGTGCCAGCAGCCTTGGACAGACAACTGAAGCTTTCTTT | TRBV2 | 13 | - | once | TRBJ1-1
CASSLDSPKSNSEAFF | TGCGCCAGCAGCTTGGACAGTCCGAAGAGTAACTCTGAAGCTTTCTTT | TRBV5-1 | 16 | - | - | TRBJ1-1
CASSPGATGELFF | TGTGCCAGCAGTCCGGGGGCAACCGGGGAGCTGTTTTTT | TRBV6-4 | 13 | - | - | TRBJ2-2
CASSVDTAQVKAFF | TGTGCCAGCAGCGTAGACACAGCCCAGGTTAAAGCTTTCTTT | TRBV9 | 14 | - | - | TRBJ1-1
CASSYSGDSPLHF | TGTGCCAGCAGTTACTCGGGGGATTCACCCCTCCACTTT | TRBV6-6 | 13 | - | - | TRBJ1-6
CAWSGQGRPYEQYF | TGTGCCTGGAGTGGGCAGGGGCGGCCCTACGAGCAGTACTTC | TRBV30 | 14 | - | - | TRBJ2-7